This T cell receptor beta chain was recorded in a study of T-cell reconstitution after alpha-beta-depleted transplantation in children. The CDR3 covers 16 residues. Germline V gene data show CDR1 as DFQATT and CDR2 as SNEGSKA (reference sequence). J lost 2 bases, V lost 0 bases, and 7 bases had no gene match. Preparation of the TCRbeta library involved a method that used unique molecular identifiers. Via MiXCR, TCRdb re-called the PCR reads, giving one row per CDR3 protein. The sample includes roughly 220,000 distinct CDR3 sequences, approximately 12% of them seen just once. Material: PBMCs from the stem cell graft donor, obtained from the stem cell graft. The chain carries TRBV20-1 and TRBJ2-5, with 9 bases identical to TRBD1. The TCR sequence derives from a human donor who donated a stem cell graft to a child with acute lymphoblastic leukemia. DNA of the CDR3: TGCAGTGCTAGAGATCCCAGACAGGGGGGACAAGAGACCCAGTACTTC. Amino acids: CSARDPRQGGQETQYF.